Below, one TCR beta chain is given with its context. Trimming shortened V by 4 bases and J by 0 bases, and 12 bases separated the two germline ends. The CDR3 consists of 15 residues. Germline CDR1 and CDR2: MGHRA and YSYEKL. These data are taken from a study of blood T cell repertoires in COVID-19. Study at large: The samples span acute and convalescent COVID-19 from the United States, Italy and Spain. Sample material is recorded as cDNA or gDNA derived from T cells, B-cell-depleted T cells, or PBMCs.

Followed longitudinally, the Seattle patients had been enrolled during active infection. Original methodology: By means of reference gene primer amplification, nucleated cell counts were estimated. The table came from immunoSEQ multiplex PCR; TCRdb's copy has only in-frame clones and leaves some out. The V and J calls and clone size are taken from that table; D and trimming were inferred from the DNA. The sample records about 500,000 clones, 80% to 90% being singletons. The sample consisted of peripheral blood. This TCR was recovered from a man aged 18-30 years with COVID-19, enrolled during active disease. J is TRBJ1-1 and V is TRBV4-1; maybe TRBD1 (6 bases). In DNA form, the CDR3 reads TGCGCCAGCAGCCCCCCAACAGGGATGAACACTGAAGCTTTCTTT. Its protein product is CASSPPTGMNTEAFF.